This TCR beta chain came from a study of human T cells and chemical hapten exposure. This clonotype appeared many times. Its antigen is currently unknown. Specified time point: pre-sensitization, week 0. Noted treatment: therapeutic diphenylcyclopropenone sensitization with weekly scalp DPC. Original data processing: Per sample, the median was 95,638 TCRs, with values from about 22,000 to 700,000. In TCRdb, the RACE reads were re-called with MiXCR into one record per CDR3 protein. TCRdb, not the original authors, processed these V and J calls. The sample lists approximately 52,000 distinct CDR3 sequences, around a tenth occurring once. Study conclusions and caveats: The study found expanded TCRs formed significantly more large CDR3 similarity clusters than controls.

The germline CDR1 and CDR2 sequences are SQVTM and ANQGSEA. The CDR3 extends over 11 amino acids. V was cut by 0 bases and J by 6 bases, with 6 bases left in between. The sample consisted of whole blood, taken in connection with sensitization to the hapten diphenylcyclopropenone (DPC). This TCR derives from a woman between 35 and 50 years old with alopecia areata. Some clones in this sample may be carry-over from other donors' samples. The chain carries TRBV29-1 and TRBJ2-7; no clear D. For the CDR3, the DNA is TGCAGCGTTGAAGATCAAGCCGAGCAGTACTTC. Translated, it gives CSVEDQAEQYF.